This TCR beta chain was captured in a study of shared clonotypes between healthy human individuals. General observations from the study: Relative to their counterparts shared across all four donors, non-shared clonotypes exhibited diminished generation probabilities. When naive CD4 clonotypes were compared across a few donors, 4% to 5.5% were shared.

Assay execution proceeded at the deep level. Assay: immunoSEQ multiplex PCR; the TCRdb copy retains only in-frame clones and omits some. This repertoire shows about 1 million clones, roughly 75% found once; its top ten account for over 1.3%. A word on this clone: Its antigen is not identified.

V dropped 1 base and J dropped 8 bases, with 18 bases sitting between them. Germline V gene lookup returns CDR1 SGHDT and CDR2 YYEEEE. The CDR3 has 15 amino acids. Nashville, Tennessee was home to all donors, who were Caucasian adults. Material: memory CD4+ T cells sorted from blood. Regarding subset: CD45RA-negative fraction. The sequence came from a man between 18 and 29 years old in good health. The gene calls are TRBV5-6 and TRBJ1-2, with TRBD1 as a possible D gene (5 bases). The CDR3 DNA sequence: TGTGCCAGCAGCTTGATCACCAGGGTGATCACCGGCTACACCTTC. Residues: CASSLITRVITGYTF.